This T cell receptor beta chain was profiled in a study of T cell responses to AZD1222 COVID-19 vaccine. V lost 2 bases and J lost 10, with 9 bases in between. This CDR3 region has 12 residues. Germline loops: CDR1 SGHTS, CDR2 YDEGEE. The assay was immunoSEQ multiplex PCR, and TCRdb's table has in-frame clones only and misses some. The sample yields around 100,000 clones, roughly 91% seen once. The chain has TRBV5-8 and TRBJ1-4; D gene unclear. This specimen was peripheral blood, taken on day 0 of AZD1222 vaccination. The sequence was obtained from an adult in good health. Written as DNA, the CDR3 is TGTGCCAGCAGCTTCTATGGTGGAAAACTGTTTTTT. Translated: CASSFYGGKLFF.